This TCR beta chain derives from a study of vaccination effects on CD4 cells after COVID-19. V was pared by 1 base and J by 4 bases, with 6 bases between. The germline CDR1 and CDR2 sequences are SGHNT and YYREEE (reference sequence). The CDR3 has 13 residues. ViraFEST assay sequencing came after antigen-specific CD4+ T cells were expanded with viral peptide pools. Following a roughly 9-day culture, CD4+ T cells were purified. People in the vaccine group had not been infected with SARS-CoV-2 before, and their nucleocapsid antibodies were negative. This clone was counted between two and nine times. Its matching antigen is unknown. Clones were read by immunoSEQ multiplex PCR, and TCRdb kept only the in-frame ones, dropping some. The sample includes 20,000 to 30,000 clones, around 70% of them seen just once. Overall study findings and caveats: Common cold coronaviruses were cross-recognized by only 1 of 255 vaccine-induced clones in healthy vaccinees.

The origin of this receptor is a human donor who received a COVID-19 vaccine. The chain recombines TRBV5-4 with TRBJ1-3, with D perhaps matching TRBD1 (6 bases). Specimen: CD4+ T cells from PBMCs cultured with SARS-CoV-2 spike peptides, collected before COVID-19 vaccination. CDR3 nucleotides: TGTGCCAGCAGCTTGAGGGGGGGAAACACCATATATTTT. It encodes CASSLRGGNTIYF.